This T cell receptor beta chain was observed in a study of siplizumab effects on memory and regulatory T cells. Regarding the study as a whole: Naive T cells were seen as more diverse than memory cells and as major alloresponse contributors. Suppressive activity of Tregs proliferating in siplizumab cultures remained unconfirmed. Most alloreactive clones went unmapped to unstimulated subsets; only a minor fraction mapped. On average, about 70% of mappable alloreactive CD4+ clones were Treg-derived under siplizumab, against about 29% in controls.

In germline, CDR1 is SGHVS, CDR2 FQNEAQ. V lost 5 bases and J 5 bases, leaving 7 bases between the germline ends. This CDR3 comprises 11 residues. As to this clone: The target antigen is unknown.

Libraries were prepared by immunoSEQ multiplex PCR; TCRdb keeps only in-frame clonotypes and omits some of them. The table shows roughly 100,000 clones, with about 93% occurring only once. This receptor was obtained from a human donor in good health. Specimen: non-Treg CD4+ T cells sorted from blood. The chain couples TRBV7-8 to TRBJ2-7; D call uncertain. The CDR3 loop is CASSLRNEQYF. CDR3 in DNA: TGTGCCAGCAGCCTTAGAAACGAGCAGTACTTC.